A single sample is the source of the 21 T cell receptor beta chains below, sequenced in a study of technical replicates of blood from a handful of donors. Here immunoSEQ multiplex PCR was the method, and the copy in TCRdb shows in-frame clones only, minus some. The sample includes approximately 65,000 clones, about 86% of them seen just once. The sample consisted of PBMCs. The receptors derive from a human donor in good health. Some clones in this sample may be carry-over from other donors' samples.

V is TRBV6-6 and J is TRBJ2-1; the match to TRBD2 covers 8 bases. CDR1 is MNHNY, CDR2 SVGAGI, per germline (reference sequence). With V trimmed by 6 bases and J by 10 bases, 11 bases remained unmatched. The CDR3 sequence is 14 residues long. CDR3 in DNA: TGTGCCAGCAGCAGTCACATGCGGGAGGAGGAGCAGTTCTTC. It is translated as CASSSHMREEEQFF.

V is TRBV4-3 and J is TRBJ1-4, with 11 bases aligning to TRBD1. V was clipped by 4 bases and J by 0 bases; unmatched bases: 10. The CDR3 has 19 residues. Germline CDR1 and CDR2: LGHNA and YSLEER. CDR3 loop: CASSRRNPGQGATNEKLFF. CDR3 sequence (DNA): TGCGCCAGCAGCCGGAGAAACCCGGGACAGGGGGCAACTAATGAAAAACTGTTTTTT.

CDR3 in DNA: TGCGCCAGCAGCGCCCCCTCGAGTCTGCGTCCGTTCTTC. Its translation: CASSAPSSLRPFF. The rearrangement links TRBV5-1 to TRBJ2-1; unclear D gene. The V end was cut by 4 bases, the J end by 15 bases, with 20 bases between. The germline CDR1 and CDR2 sequences are SGHRS and YFSETQ. This CDR3 is 13 amino acids long.

The chain recombines TRBV18 with TRBJ2-7; D may be TRBD2 (6 bases). The CDR3 contains 14 residues. V shed 2 bases and J shed 4 bases, with 12 bases lying between them. CDR1 KGHSH and CDR2 LQKENI come from the germline V gene. The CDR3 DNA is TGTGCCAGCTCACCAACGGGCGGGAAATACGAGCAGTACTTC. Protein sequence: CASSPTGGKYEQYF.

The chain has TRBV5-1 and TRBJ1-1, with a weak D call TRBD1 (5 bases). CDR1 SGHRS and CDR2 YFSETQ come from the germline V gene. The CDR3 totals 13 residues. V shed 0 bases and J shed 8 bases, with 11 bases lying between them. In DNA form, the CDR3 reads TGCGCCAGCAGCTTGGAAGGGCAGGGCGAAGCTTTCTTT. Translation gives CASSLEGQGEAFF. Full variable domain (rest looked up from reference TRBV5-1 and TRBJ1-1): KAGVTQTPRYLIKTRGQQVTLSCSPISGHRSVSWYQQTPGQGLQFLFEYFSETQRNKGNFPGRFSGRQFSNSRSEMNVSTLELGDSALYLCASSLEGQGEAFFGQGTRLTVV.

The chain recombines TRBV9 with TRBJ1-6; 11 positions match TRBD1. J gave up 6 bases and V 4 bases, and 6 bases lay outside the gene matches. Germline values: CDR1 SGDLS, CDR2 YYNGEE. This CDR3 has 16 amino acids. The CDR3, as DNA: TGTGCCAGCAGCACAGGACAGGGGGCGAGTAATTCACCCCTCCACTTT. It translates to CASSTGQGASNSPLHF. Using reference TRBV9 and TRBJ1-6 for the parts outside the CDR3, the full variable domain is DSGVTQTPKHLITATGQRVTLRCSPRSGDLSVYWYQQSLDQGLQFLIQYYNGEERAKGNILERFSAQQFPDLHSELNLSSLELGDSALYFCASSTGQGASNSPLHFGNGTRLTVT.

The table lists this clone with a few counts. V gene TRBV7-2 combines with J gene TRBJ2-3, with 8 bases fitting TRBD2. CDR3 length: 17 residues. Germline values: CDR1 SGHTA, CDR2 FQGNSA. Losses at the gene ends were 4 bases for V and 1 base for J; bases not matched to a gene: 10. Here the CDR3 reads CASSYSGGSGGTDTQYF. CDR3 sequence (DNA): TGTGCCAGCAGCTATAGTGGTGGTAGCGGGGGCACAGATACGCAGTATTTT.

The chain uses TRBV5-1 and TRBJ2-2; 7 bases align to TRBD1. The V segment lost 3 bases and the J segment 5 bases; nucleotides outside the gene matches: 10. Germline CDR1 SGHRS, CDR2 YFSETQ. The CDR3 covers 16 residues. CDR3 bases: TGCGCCAGCAGCTCATACATCCCGGGACAGACCGGGGAGCTGTTTTTT. Protein product: CASSSYIPGQTGELFF.

The CDR3 loop reads CASSRSGEEDYGYTF. The CDR3 DNA reads TGTGCCAGCAGCCGATCTGGAGAGGAAGACTATGGCTACACCTTC. The chain combines TRBV6-1 with TRBJ1-2, with D hard to call. The V gene lost 6 bases and the J gene lost 3 bases, with 17 bases spanning the gap. Germline V gene sequence: CDR1 MNHNS, CDR2 SASEGT. The CDR3 is made up of 15 amino acids.

The chain links TRBV7-9 to TRBJ2-7, with D possibly TRBD1 on 5 matching bases. Deletions cut 3 bases from V and 2 bases from J, with 11 bases between. Germline lookup yields CDR1 SEHNR and CDR2 FQNEAQ (reference sequence). The CDR3 length is 14 residues. The CDR3 region has the DNA TGTGCCAGCAGCTTGTCAGGGCTGGCCTACGAGCAGTACTTC. This encodes CASSLSGLAYEQYF.

The gene calls are TRBV2 and TRBJ1-2; TRBD1 is a possible D gene (5 bases). CDR1 is SNHLY and CDR2 is FYNNEI in the germline V gene. The CDR3 extends over 13 amino acids. Between the trimmed V and J ends, which lost 4 bases and 6 bases, there was a span of 12 bases. The CDR3 loop is CASSVGQGNGYTF. Here the CDR3 DNA reads TGTGCCAGCAGTGTCGGCCAGGGCAATGGCTACACCTTC.

This clone was found many times. The rearrangement joins TRBV28 to TRBJ1-5; D remains unclear. V lost 7 bases and J lost 2, with 15 bases in between. Germline-derived CDR1 and CDR2 are MDHEN and SYDVKM. The CDR3 spans 15 residues. CDR3: CASTVAPWGNQPQHF. CDR3 nucleotides: TGTGCCAGCACCGTAGCGCCCTGGGGCAATCAGCCCCAGCATTTT.

This clone was counted at least ten times. The rearrangement uses TRBV11-2 and TRBJ2-1; weak D call: TRBD1 (6 bases). This CDR3 is built from 16 residues. The V end lost 1 base, the J end lost 5 bases, and 15 bases lay between the germline ends. CDR1 and CDR2 (germline): SGHAT, FQNNGV. The CDR3: CASSLVAGQWNNEQFF. The CDR3 nucleotides are TGTGCCAGCAGCTTAGTAGCAGGACAGTGGAACAATGAGCAGTTCTTC.

This chain links TRBV7-2 with TRBJ2-7; 8 positions agree with TRBD1. The CDR3 totals 15 residues. Germline CDR1 is SGHTA and CDR2 is FQGNSA. J gave up 3 bases and V 5 bases, and 9 bases lay outside the gene matches. The chain's CDR3 is CASSRWTGIGYEQYF. CDR3 nucleotide sequence: TGTGCCAGCAGCCGTTGGACAGGGATAGGCTACGAGCAGTACTTC.

J is TRBJ2-3 and V is TRBV7-2, with 11 bases identical to TRBD2. V lost 5 bases, J lost 3 bases, and 7 bases stayed unmatched. The CDR3 sequence is 16 residues long. Germline V CDR1 and CDR2: SGHTA, FQGNSA. The CDR3 is CASSGGTSGRTDTQYF. The CDR3 DNA reads TGTGCCAGCAGCGGAGGGACTAGCGGTAGGACAGATACGCAGTATTTT.

The chain carries TRBV7-2 and TRBJ1-2; no clear D. Trimming stripped 5 bases from V and 8 bases from J, with 12 bases between. The CDR3 runs 12 residues. In germline, CDR1 is SGHTA, CDR2 FQGNSA. The CDR3 loop is CASSPAGLGYTF. CDR3 coding DNA: TGTGCCAGCAGCCCAGCGGGGTTAGGCTACACCTTC.

V gene TRBV10-3 combines with J gene TRBJ1-2; the D is unclear. V gave up 2 bases and J gave up 2 bases, with 12 bases separating them. Germline lookup yields CDR1 ENHRY and CDR2 SYGVKD. The length of the CDR3 is 15 residues. CDR3 bases: TGTGCCATCAGTGAGGGGCAGGCGACCAACTATGGCTACACCTTC. Protein product: CAISEGQATNYGYTF.

CDR3 in amino acids: CASREQGAYGYTF. As DNA, the CDR3 is TGTGCCAGTAGGGAACAGGGGGCCTATGGCTACACCTTC. The chain uses TRBV19 and TRBJ1-2; TRBD1 aligns across 9 bases. With V trimmed by 6 bases and J by 4 bases, 3 bases remained unmatched. Per the germline V gene, CDR1 is LNHDA and CDR2 is SQIVND (reference sequence). The length of the CDR3 is 13 residues.

The chain carries TRBV4-1 and TRBJ2-3; weak D call: TRBD2 (7 bases). From germline, CDR1 is MGHRA and CDR2 YSYEKL. The CDR3 length is 17 residues. V shed 0 bases and J shed 3 bases, with 16 bases lying between them. In DNA, the CDR3 is TGCGCCAGCAGCCAAGACGAGGGGGGGCGCGGGACAGATACGCAGTATTTT. It yields the protein CASSQDEGGRGTDTQYF.

This clone was seen just once. The V call is TRBV7-9, the J call TRBJ1-6; D might be TRBD1 (5 bases). The CDR3 is made up of 14 amino acids. Trimming shortened V by 1 base and J by 10 bases, and 11 bases separated the two germline ends. Germline V gene lookup returns CDR1 SEHNR and CDR2 FQNEAQ (reference sequence). The CDR3 reads CASSLDPGYSPLHF. In DNA form, the CDR3 reads TGTGCCAGCAGCTTAGATCCAGGGTACTCACCCCTCCACTTT. Full variable domain (remainder filled in from reference TRBV7-9 and TRBJ1-6): DTGVSQNPRHKITKRGQNVTFRCDPISEHNRLYWYRQTLGQGPEFLTYFQNEAQLEKSRLLSDRFSAERPKGSFSTLEIQRTEQGDSAMYLCASSLDPGYSPLHFGNGTRLTVT.

The V and J genes are TRBV7-3 and TRBJ2-2; 11 nucleotides match TRBD2. Germline assignment: CDR1 SGHTA and CDR2 FQGTGA. V lost 6 bases, J lost 8 bases, and 8 bases stayed unmatched. This CDR3 comprises 15 residues. The CDR3 nucleotides read TGTGCCAGCAGTTCCCTAGCGGGAGGTTTAGGGGAGCTGTTTTTT. Translated, it gives CASSSLAGGLGELFF. The full variable domain, its missing parts supplied by reference TRBV7-3 and TRBJ2-2, is GAGVSQTPSNKVTEKGKYVELRCDPISGHTALYWYRQSLGQGPEFLIYFQGTGAADDSGLPNDRFFAVRPEGSVSTLKIQRTERGDSAVYLCASSSLAGGLGELFFGEGSRLTVL.